The 7 T cell receptor beta chains in this list originate from one sample, sequenced in a study of PD-L1 blockade in urothelial cancer. Repertoires were generated with immunoSEQ multiplex PCR, while TCRdb's copy carries only in-frame clones and drops some. The data show 70,000 to 75,000 clones, with roughly 90% seen just once and over 4% held by the top ten. Time point of the sample: pretreatment peripheral blood. The starting material was PBMCs, obtained around atezolizumab (anti-PD-L1) treatment. Source of these receptors: a man between 65 and 79 years old with urothelial cancer.

The CDR3 sequence is CASSWGQGNTGELFF. CDR3 nucleotide sequence: TGTGCCAGCAGCTGGGGACAGGGAAACACCGGGGAGCTGTTTTTT. This chain connects TRBV5-5 to TRBJ2-2, with TRBD1 matching over 9 bases. Germline CDR1 SGHKS, CDR2 YYEKEE (reference sequence). V shed 3 bases, J shed 2 bases, and the junction held 2 bases outside the gene matches. The CDR3 loop spans 15 amino acids.

The rearrangement uses TRBV7-9 and TRBJ1-2, with D unclear. Germline lookup yields CDR1 SEHNR and CDR2 FQNEAQ (reference sequence). There are 15 residues in the CDR3. Trimming took 3 bases from V and 0 from J, leaving 11 bases between them. Here the CDR3 reads CASSFSTGANYGYTF. The CDR3 DNA sequence: TGTGCCAGCAGCTTTAGCACTGGAGCTAACTATGGCTACACCTTC.

The chain couples TRBV7-6 to TRBJ2-3, with 10 bases fitting TRBD2. The V segment lost 5 bases and the J segment 12 bases; nucleotides outside the gene matches: 14. This CDR3 is 15 amino acids long. Germline lookup yields CDR1 SGHVS and CDR2 FNYEAQ. CDR3 sequence: CASSAPSGRFVNQYF. In nucleotides, the CDR3 is TGTGCCAGCAGCGCACCTAGCGGGAGATTTGTAAATCAGTATTTT. The full variable domain, rest sourced from reference TRBV7-6 and TRBJ2-3, is GAGVSQSPRYKVTKRGQDVALRCDPISGHVSLYWYRQALGQGPEFLTYFNYEAQQDKSGLPNDRFSAERPEGSISTLTIQRTEQRDSAMYRCASSAPSGRFVNQYFGPGTRLTVL.

This clone was observed a single time. The chain carries TRBV2 and TRBJ2-2, with D uncertain. The ends were cut back, 7 bases at V and 5 bases at J, with 8 bases in the middle. This CDR3 contains 12 residues. Germline V gene data show CDR1 as SNHLY and CDR2 as FYNNEI. The CDR3, as DNA: TGTGCCAGCACCCTCCAGACCGGGGAGCTGTTTTTT. Translating gives CASTLQTGELFF.

This chain links TRBV7-3 with TRBJ1-2; possible D gene TRBD1, 5 bases. The CDR3 contains 14 residues. V shed 0 bases and J shed 5 bases, with 10 bases lying between them. Germline loops: CDR1 SGHTA, CDR2 FQGTGA. CDR3 DNA sequence: TGTGCCAGCAGCTTAACGTCGGGGGGTTATGGCTACACCTTC. Residues: CASSLTSGGYGYTF.

The V and J genes are TRBV9 and TRBJ2-7; 9 bases agree with TRBD2. Trimming at V came to 1 base and at J to 0 bases, leaving 2 bases not matched to a gene. Per germline, CDR1 SGDLS and CDR2 YYNGEE. The CDR3 has 15 residues. The CDR3 here is CASSVSGRNSYEQYF. The CDR3 nucleotides are TGTGCCAGCAGCGTAAGCGGGAGGAACTCCTACGAGCAGTACTTC.

This chain links TRBV19 with TRBJ1-2; possible D gene TRBD1, 5 bases. CDR1 and CDR2 from the germline V gene are LNHDA and SQIVND (reference sequence). Deletions cut 4 bases from V and 3 bases from J, with 15 bases between. The CDR3 extends over 15 amino acids. The CDR3 loop reads CASSSMGAGHYGYTF. The CDR3 nucleotides are TGTGCCAGTAGTAGTATGGGAGCGGGACACTATGGCTACACCTTC.